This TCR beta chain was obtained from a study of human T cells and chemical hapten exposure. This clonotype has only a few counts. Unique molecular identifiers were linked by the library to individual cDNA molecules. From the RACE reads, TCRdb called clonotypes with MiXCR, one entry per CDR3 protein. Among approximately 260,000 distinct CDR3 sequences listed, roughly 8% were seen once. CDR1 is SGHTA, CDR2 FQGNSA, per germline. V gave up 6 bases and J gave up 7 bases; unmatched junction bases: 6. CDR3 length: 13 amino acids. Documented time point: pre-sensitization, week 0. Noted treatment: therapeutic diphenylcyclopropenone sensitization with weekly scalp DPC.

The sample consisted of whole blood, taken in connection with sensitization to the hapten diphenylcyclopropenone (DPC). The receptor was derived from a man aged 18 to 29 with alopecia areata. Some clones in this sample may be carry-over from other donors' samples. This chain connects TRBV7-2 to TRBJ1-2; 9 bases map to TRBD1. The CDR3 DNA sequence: TGTGCCAGCAGACGAGGGGACAGGGTTGGCTACACCTTC. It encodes CASRRGDRVGYTF.